The 13 T cell receptor beta chains below were found in one sample sequenced in a study of shared clonotypes between healthy human individuals. TCRdb's table, derived via immunoSEQ multiplex PCR, lists solely in-frame clones and lacks some. The sample records around 1.1 million clones, approximately 77% being singletons. Material: memory CD4+ T cells from PBMCs. Subset given: CD45RA-negative fraction. The receptors stem from a man between 18 and 35 years old in good health. Some clones in this sample may be carry-over from other donors' samples.

The rearrangement joins TRBV9 to TRBJ1-2; D is unresolved. Germline CDR1 is SGDLS and CDR2 is YYNGEE. Trimming cost V 1 base and J 4 bases, with 14 bases left between them. This CDR3 has 15 residues. The CDR3 sequence: CASSVYWSSSYGYTF. As DNA, the CDR3 is TGTGCCAGCAGCGTATATTGGAGTAGTAGCTATGGCTACACCTTC. Drawing the rest from reference TRBV9 and TRBJ1-2, the complete variable domain is DSGVTQTPKHLITATGQRVTLRCSPRSGDLSVYWYQQSLDQGLQFLIQYYNGEERAKGNILERFSAQQFPDLHSELNLSSLELGDSALYFCASSVYWSSSYGYTFGSGTRLTVV.

The CDR3 DNA follows: TGTGCCAGCAGCTTGAGTCTGACAGGGGGCCTTAACTACGAGCAGTACTTC. Amino acids: CASSLSLTGGLNYEQYF. The chain links TRBV5-6 to TRBJ2-7; 10 bases map to TRBD1. The CDR3 extends over 17 amino acids. Germline assignment: CDR1 SGHDT and CDR2 YYEEEE. With V trimmed by 1 base and J by 3 bases, 10 bases remained unmatched.

The rearrangement joins TRBV2 to TRBJ2-7; perhaps D is TRBD1 or TRBD2 (5 bases each). The germline V gene encodes CDR1 SNHLY and CDR2 FYNNEI. Trimming pared 2 bases from V and 3 bases from J, leaving 14 bases between. The CDR3 has 15 amino acids. CDR3 in amino acids: CASSERRSGSYEQYF. The CDR3 nucleotides read TGTGCCAGCAGTGAAAGAAGGTCAGGGAGCTACGAGCAGTACTTC.

The chain carries TRBV30 and TRBJ2-1; D is unclear. CDR1 and CDR2 from the germline V gene are GTSNPN and SVGIG (reference sequence). This CDR3 spans 12 amino acids. The V end lost 0 bases, the J end lost 8 bases, and 8 bases lay between the germline ends. The CDR3: CAWSVSSYEQFF. The CDR3, as DNA: TGTGCCTGGAGTGTATCCTCCTATGAGCAGTTCTTC.

Written as DNA, the CDR3 is TGTGCCAGCGACGGGCTAAACACAGATACGCAGTATTTT. Its protein is CASDGLNTDTQYF. The chain is built from TRBV21-1 and TRBJ2-3. TRBV21-1 is given as a pseudogene. CDR3 length: 13 amino acids.

The chain couples TRBV6-6 to TRBJ2-1, with a possible D match to TRBD2 (5 bases). The V and J ends lost 7 bases and 15 bases respectively, with 19 bases between them. This CDR3 comprises 12 residues. The germline V gene encodes CDR1 MNHNY and CDR2 SVGAGI (reference sequence). CDR3 residues: CASTAGLIARFF. The CDR3 bases are TGTGCCAGCACCGCCGGGCTGATAGCGCGGTTCTTC.

Ten or more counts support this clone. The CDR3 here is CASSLAGTNIVQYF. In nucleotides, the CDR3 is TGTGCCAGCAGTTTAGCCGGGACTAACATCGTGCAGTACTTC. This chain uses TRBV27 with TRBJ2-7; 7 bases are shared with TRBD2. Germline loops: CDR1 MNHEY, CDR2 SMNVEV (reference sequence). The CDR3 length is 14 residues. The V gene end was trimmed by 2 bases and the J gene end by 9 bases; junction bases not matched to a gene: 10.

The V and J genes are TRBV28 and TRBJ1-5, with TRBD1 matching over 7 bases. The CDR3 spans 14 residues. V shed 8 bases and J 7 bases; nucleotides not matched to a gene: 11. Germline-derived CDR1 and CDR2 are MDHEN and SYDVKM. The CDR3 loop reads CASRTGARRQPQHF. The CDR3 DNA sequence: TGTGCCAGCCGAACAGGGGCCAGAAGGCAGCCCCAGCATTTT.

V usage is TRBV29-1 and J usage is TRBJ2-1; 11 nucleotides line up with TRBD2. Germline CDR1 SQVTM, CDR2 ANQGSEA. With 6 bases clipped from V and 6 bases from J, the junction kept 13 bases outside the gene matches. CDR3 size: 16 residues. CDR3 region: CSVGGLAGGDGNEQFF. As DNA, the CDR3 is TGCAGCGTCGGTGGGCTAGCGGGAGGAGATGGCAATGAGCAGTTCTTC.

This rearrangement joins TRBV14 to TRBJ1-1; 10 nucleotides align to TRBD1. The germline V gene has CDR1 SGHDN and CDR2 FVKESK. The V segment lost 0 bases and the J segment 11 bases; nucleotides outside the gene matches: 12. The CDR3 runs to 16 residues. The CDR3 coding sequence is TGTGCCAGCAGCCAAGAGTTCGGGACAGGGGTAGTTGGGGCTTTCTTT. Amino acids: CASSQEFGTGVVGAFF.

V is TRBV5-6 and J is TRBJ2-7; D may match TRBD1 or TRBD2 (5 bases each). Per germline, CDR1 SGHDT and CDR2 YYEEEE. This CDR3 is built from 14 residues. The V and J ends lost 4 bases and 2 bases respectively, with 13 bases between them. Here the CDR3 DNA reads TGTGCCAGCAGCGGGCCGGGACGGGCCTACGAGCAGTACTTC. It encodes CASSGPGRAYEQYF.

This clone has just one count. V usage is TRBV28 and J usage is TRBJ1-1; a possible D gene is TRBD1 (5 bases). This CDR3 comprises 12 residues. Per germline, CDR1 MDHEN and CDR2 SYDVKM. V was shortened by 8 bases and J by 5 bases, with 12 bases between the two germline ends. This CDR3 is CASFPGETEAFF. In nucleotides, the CDR3 is TGTGCCAGCTTTCCGGGGGAGACTGAAGCTTTCTTT.

The chain recombines TRBV28 with TRBJ1-1, with D perhaps matching TRBD1 (6 bases). CDR3 length: 16 residues. V dropped 0 bases and J dropped 5 bases, with 16 bases sitting between them. Germline values: CDR1 MDHEN, CDR2 SYDVKM. The CDR3 protein is CASSLWSKQGLTEAFF. The CDR3 nucleotides are TGTGCCAGCAGTTTATGGTCGAAGCAGGGGCTTACTGAAGCTTTCTTT.